The present TCR beta chain was sequenced within a study of CD8+ T cells in alopecia areata. Findings of the study overall: Scalp clonality and expanded CD8+ clones among the top 100 fell significantly with tofacitinib. Just one nonresponder means the tie between baseline CD8+ expansion and response stays uncertain.

This clone was observed a few times. Its target is unknown. Treatment defined: oral pan-JAK inhibitor, 5-10 mg twice daily. Trimming shortened V by 5 bases and J by 2 bases, and 9 bases separated the two germline ends. Germline loops: CDR1 MNHEY, CDR2 SMNVEV (reference sequence). The CDR3 runs 13 residues. Sequencing used cDNA as its template, made by extracting RNA and reverse transcribing it. Assay: immunoSEQ multiplex PCR; the TCRdb copy retains only in-frame clones and omits some. Of some 150,000 clones listed, roughly 50% were seen once; the top ten hold around 15%. This sample comprised CD4+ T cells sorted from blood, obtained between weeks 55 and 65, from a patient treated with tofacitinib. This TCR derives from a human donor with alopecia areata. The chain couples TRBV27 to TRBJ1-2; D not certain. DNA of the CDR3: TGTGCCAGCAGTCCAAGGGCAAACTATGGCTACACCTTC. This sequence encodes CASSPRANYGYTF.